This entry lists 19 T cell receptor beta chains sequenced from one sample in a study of blood T cell repertoires in COVID-19. Libraries were prepared by immunoSEQ multiplex PCR; TCRdb keeps only in-frame clonotypes and omits some of them. The sample lists around 95,000 clones; almost 80% were seen once. The sample taken for sequencing was peripheral blood. Source of these receptors: a woman aged 70-85 years with acute or convalescent COVID-19.

The V gene is TRBV28, the J gene TRBJ2-1, with 12 bases identical to TRBD2. After removal of 10 bases from V and 8 bases from J, the junction contained 9 bases not matched to a gene. The CDR3 spans 14 residues. CDR1 MDHEN and CDR2 SYDVKM come from the germline V gene. CDR3 loop: CATYPSGGADEQFF. CDR3 DNA: TGTGCCACCTACCCTAGCGGGGGGGCCGATGAGCAGTTCTTC.

The chain uses TRBV2 and TRBJ2-7; D perhaps matches TRBD2 (5 bases). The CDR3 is 12 residues long. Trimming took 5 bases from V and 3 from J, leaving 8 bases between them. CDR1 and CDR2 (germline): SNHLY, FYNNEI. The CDR3 coding sequence is TGTGCCAGCAGTCAGGAGGTCTACGAGCAGTACTTC. This sequence encodes CASSQEVYEQYF.

V and J are TRBV9 and TRBJ2-2, with 7 nucleotides matching TRBD2. Germline lookup yields CDR1 SGDLS and CDR2 YYNGEE. The CDR3 contains 16 residues. V shed 2 bases, J shed 4 bases, and the junction held 8 bases outside the gene matches. Here the CDR3 reads CASSVNTGRGTGELFF. CDR3 bases: TGTGCCAGCAGCGTTAATACGGGGAGGGGCACCGGGGAGCTGTTTTTT.

The chain has TRBV4-3 and TRBJ1-5, with D possibly matching TRBD1 (5 bases). Germline CDR1 is LGHNA and CDR2 is YSLEER. CDR3 length equals 15 residues. Trimming left V 0 bases short and J 9 bases short, with 15 bases between. The CDR3 coding sequence is TGCGCCAGCAGCCAAGATCTCCCAGGGTCGGGGCCCCAGCATTTT. This translates into CASSQDLPGSGPQHF.

This chain joins TRBV6-5 and TRBJ2-3; a possible D gene is TRBD2 (7 bases). V was pared by 8 bases and J by 3 bases, with 18 bases between. Germline-derived CDR1 and CDR2 are MNHEY and SVGAGI. The CDR3 sequence is 15 residues long. The CDR3 nucleotides are TGTGCCAGCCGCACAGATGGGGGGGCGACAGATACGCAGTATTTT. This gives the protein CASRTDGGATDTQYF.

The chain has TRBV6-6 and TRBJ2-1; D is possibly TRBD2 (5 bases). Germline assignment: CDR1 MNHNY and CDR2 SVGAGI (reference sequence). V shed 7 bases and J shed 8 bases, with 21 bases lying between them. The CDR3 consists of 15 residues. The CDR3 here is CASTRGRASPDEQFF. The DNA of the CDR3 is TGTGCCAGCACCCGTGGAAGGGCTAGCCCCGATGAGCAGTTCTTC.

The chain recombines TRBV6-2 or TRBV6-3 with TRBJ2-6; D might be TRBD1 (6 bases). Per the germline V gene, CDR1 is MNHEY and CDR2 is SVGEGT. This CDR3 has 20 amino acids. Between the trimmed V and J ends, which lost 2 bases and 0 bases, there was a span of 20 bases. The CDR3 sequence is CASSYPVGNRALSGANVLTF. CDR3 bases: TGTGCCAGCAGTTACCCCGTCGGCAACAGGGCCCTCTCTGGGGCCAACGTCCTGACTTTC.

The gene calls are TRBV6-6 and TRBJ1-2; 8 bases agree with TRBD1. Unmatched junction bases numbered 7, after V lost 6 bases and J lost 1 base. The CDR3 is 15 residues long. Germline assignment: CDR1 MNHNY and CDR2 SVGAGI (reference sequence). The CDR3 loop reads CASSLGQVHNYGYTF. The CDR3 nucleotides are TGTGCCAGCAGCCTGGGACAGGTTCATAACTATGGCTACACCTTC.

J is TRBJ1-6 and V is TRBV3-1 (or the pseudogene TRBV3-2); tentative D call: TRBD1 (5 bases). V shed 3 bases and J shed 9 bases, with 15 bases lying between them. Germline V gene data show CDR1 as LGHDT and CDR2 as YNNKEL (reference sequence). The CDR3 length is 15 residues. The CDR3 loop reads CASSQVFRGTSPLHF. CDR3 nucleotide sequence: TGTGCCAGCAGCCAGGTGTTTCGGGGGACTTCACCCCTCCACTTT.

The chain joins TRBV28 to TRBJ1-5; 10 nucleotides align to TRBD1. V lost 5 bases to trimming and J lost 6 bases; unmatched junction nucleotides: 4. CDR3 length: 14 residues. Per germline, CDR1 MDHEN and CDR2 SYDVKM. This CDR3 is CASSPWTGGQPQHF. Written as DNA, the CDR3 is TGTGCCAGCAGTCCTTGGACAGGGGGTCAGCCCCAGCATTTT.

This chain connects TRBV19 to TRBJ1-2; D uncertain. CDR3 length: 16 amino acids. The germline CDR1 and CDR2 sequences are LNHDA and SQIVND (reference sequence). Trimming left V 4 bases short and J 2 bases short, with 17 bases between. CDR3 sequence: CASSNNGGLTNYGYTF. In DNA, the CDR3 is TGTGCCAGTAGTAATAACGGCGGGCTCACGAACTATGGCTACACCTTC.

This clone was picked up a small number of times. The chain recombines TRBV19 with TRBJ1-5; TRBD1 matches 9 bases. The CDR3 runs 14 residues. CDR1 LNHDA and CDR2 SQIVND come from the germline V gene (reference sequence). Trimming took 7 bases from V and 6 from J; bases not matched to a gene: 7. This CDR3 is CASTRQGVVQPQHF. CDR3 in DNA: TGTGCCAGTACGAGACAGGGGGTCGTTCAGCCCCAGCATTTT.

Note on this clone: The conserved closing phenylalanine or tryptophan is absent in this CDR3, likely reflecting a read error. The limits of the CDR3 on the DNA are not certain, so only TCRdb's listed CDR3 is given. This chain joins TRBV4-3 and TRBJ2-7; the table's D call TRBD2 went unverified against the DNA. Ends included, the CDR3 has 12 residues. The germline V gene encodes CDR1 LGHNA and CDR2 YSLEER. The CDR3 here is CASSPHTGGPLD.

The V and J genes are TRBV19 and TRBJ1-5; 8 nucleotides line up with TRBD1. The CDR3 length is 15 residues. The germline V gene has CDR1 LNHDA and CDR2 SQIVND (reference sequence). V shed 10 bases, J shed 9 bases, and the junction held 17 bases outside the gene matches. The CDR3 region has the DNA TGTGCCACCGGGACAGGCGGAAAAAGAGGTCGGCCCCAGCATTTT. It encodes CATGTGGKRGRPQHF.

V gene TRBV11-1 combines with J gene TRBJ1-2, with D perhaps matching TRBD1 (5 bases). This CDR3 region has 13 residues. V was cut by 3 bases and J by 7 bases, with 12 bases left in between. CDR1 is SGHAT, CDR2 FQDESV, per germline (reference sequence). The CDR3 here is CASSFPDGGGYTF. CDR3 DNA sequence: TGTGCCAGCAGCTTCCCGGACGGGGGTGGCTACACCTTC.

The rearrangement uses TRBV30 and TRBJ1-4; TRBD1 agrees at 8 bases. J lost 7 bases, V lost 3 bases, and 7 bases had no gene match. Germline V gene lookup returns CDR1 GTSNPN and CDR2 SVGIG (reference sequence). The CDR3 covers 14 residues. This CDR3 reads CAWRLNGQGEKLFF. In DNA, the CDR3 is TGTGCCTGGAGGCTGAATGGACAGGGTGAAAAACTGTTTTTT.

This sequence joins TRBV9 and TRBJ2-2, with TRBD1 matching 8 bases. This CDR3 comprises 16 residues. V lost 0 bases, J lost 1 base, and 2 bases stayed unmatched. Germline CDR1 SGDLS, CDR2 YYNGEE. CDR3 residues: CASSVADRGNTGELFF. In DNA form, the CDR3 reads TGTGCCAGCAGCGTAGCCGACAGGGGGAACACCGGGGAGCTGTTTTTT.

In its sample, this clone was seen once. The chain couples TRBV10-1 to TRBJ1-5; the D is unclear. The CDR3 is made up of 13 amino acids. V lost 5 bases and J 3 bases, leaving 8 bases between the germline ends. Germline assignment: CDR1 WNHNN and CDR2 SYGVQD (reference sequence). CDR3 coding DNA: TGCGCCAGCAGTAGAGGGCACAATCAGCCCCAGCATTTT. This encodes CASSRGHNQPQHF.

The table lists this clone with a few counts. This chain links TRBV12-5 with TRBJ1-3, with D uncertain. V lost 7 bases and J lost 0, with 13 bases in between. Germline-derived CDR1 and CDR2 are LGHNT and FRNRAP. The CDR3 has 15 residues. Here the CDR3 reads CASASLSSSGNTIYF. The CDR3 nucleotides are TGTGCTAGTGCCTCCCTCTCCTCCTCTGGAAACACCATATATTTT.